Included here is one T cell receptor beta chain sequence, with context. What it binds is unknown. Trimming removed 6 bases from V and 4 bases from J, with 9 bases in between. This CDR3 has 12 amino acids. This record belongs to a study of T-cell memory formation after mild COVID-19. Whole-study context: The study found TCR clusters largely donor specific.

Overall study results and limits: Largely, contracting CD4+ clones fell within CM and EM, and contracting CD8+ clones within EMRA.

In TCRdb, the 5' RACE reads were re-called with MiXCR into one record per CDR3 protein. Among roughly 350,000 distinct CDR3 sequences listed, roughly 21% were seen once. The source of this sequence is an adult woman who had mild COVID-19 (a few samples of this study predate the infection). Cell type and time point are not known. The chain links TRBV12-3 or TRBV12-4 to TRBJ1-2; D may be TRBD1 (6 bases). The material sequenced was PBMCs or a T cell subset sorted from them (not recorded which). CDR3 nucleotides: TGTGCCAGCAGGACAGGTGCCTATGGCTACACCTTC. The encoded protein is CASRTGAYGYTF.